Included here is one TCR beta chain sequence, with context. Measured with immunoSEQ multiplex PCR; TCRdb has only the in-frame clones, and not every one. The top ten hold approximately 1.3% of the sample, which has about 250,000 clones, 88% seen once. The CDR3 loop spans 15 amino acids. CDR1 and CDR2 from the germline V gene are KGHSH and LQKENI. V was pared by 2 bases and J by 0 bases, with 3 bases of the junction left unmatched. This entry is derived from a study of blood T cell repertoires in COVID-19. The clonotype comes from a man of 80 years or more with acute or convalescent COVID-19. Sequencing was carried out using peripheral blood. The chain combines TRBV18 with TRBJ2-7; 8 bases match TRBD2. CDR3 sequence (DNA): TGTGCCAGCTCACCAGGTAGCGGGAACTCCTACGAGCAGTACTTC. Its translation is CASSPGSGNSYEQYF.